Each of the 11 T cell receptor beta chains below was sequenced from the same sample in a study of tumor-infiltrating lymphocytes in primary liver carcinoma. From approximately 530 ng of total RNA, TCR beta-specific cDNA was reverse-transcribed using a constant-region primer. Generation of the TCR beta libraries relied on three nested multiplex PCR rounds using slightly modified ARM-PCR. Amplification in the first two PCR rounds was performed using TRBV1-TRBV30 forward primers and a C-beta reverse primer for 10 cycles each. TCRdb reprocessed the multiplex PCR reads with MiXCR, giving one entry per CDR3 protein. This sample has fewer than 400,000 distinct CDR3 sequences, with about 50% found just once. Extraction also yielded germline DNA, while blood RNA was obtained from unsorted whole blood. Source material: peripheral blood. All receptors derive from a woman aged 25-40 years with primary liver carcinoma and hepatitis B virus infection.

The V gene is TRBV11-2, the J gene TRBJ2-3; D gene uncertain. Trimming pared 5 bases from V and 2 bases from J, leaving 11 bases between. Germline assignment: CDR1 SGHAT and CDR2 FQNNGV. The CDR3 runs to 14 residues. CDR3 sequence reads: CASSRVVPTDTQYF. Written as DNA, the CDR3 is TGTGCCAGCAGCCGTGTCGTCCCCACAGATACGCAGTATTTT.

The chain has TRBV29-1 and TRBJ2-7; D is unresolved. V lost 8 bases to trimming and J lost 6 bases, with 14 bases between them. There are 11 residues in the CDR3. Germline CDR1 reads SQVTM; CDR2 reads ANQGSEA. Here the CDR3 reads CSPDSPCEQYF. The CDR3 nucleotides are TGCAGCCCCGATAGCCCTTGCGAGCAGTACTTC.

This clonotype has a single count. V usage is TRBV5-6 and J usage is TRBJ2-1; 10 bases align to TRBD2. Looked up from germline, CDR1 is SGHDT and CDR2 is YYEEEE. The V gene end was trimmed by 2 bases and the J gene end by 0 bases; junction bases not matched to a gene: 2. The CDR3 loop spans 16 amino acids. The CDR3 bases are TGTGCCAGCAGCTTACTAGCGGGATGCTCCTACAATGAGCAGTTCTTC. Translation: CASSLLAGCSYNEQFF.

This clonotype was counted only a few times. This rearrangement joins TRBV6-1 to TRBJ2-7, with 10 bases identical to TRBD1. The germline V gene has CDR1 MNHNS and CDR2 SASEGT. V trimming: 7 bases; J trimming: 5 bases; junction bases outside the gene matches: 11. The CDR3 covers 15 residues. Here the CDR3 reads CASNSRDRGLDEQYF. CDR3 DNA sequence: TGTGCCAGCAACTCCCGGGACAGGGGTCTTGACGAGCAGTACTTC.

This clonotype was counted a single time. V is TRBV12-3 or TRBV12-4 and J is TRBJ1-6; perhaps TRBD1 as D (5 bases). The length of the CDR3 is 13 residues. V was pared by 10 bases and J by 18 bases, with 25 bases between. As DNA, the CDR3 is TGTGCCACTCAGGGCCAATATAATTCACTCCCCCACTTT. Translation: CATQGQYNSLPHF.

This clonotype occurred a few times. CDR3 in DNA: TGTGCCAGCAGCTTCCAGGGACCGCTGGACAATGAGCAGTTCTTC. As protein: CASSFQGPLDNEQFF. This rearrangement joins TRBV11-1 to TRBJ2-1; tentatively, D is TRBD1 or TRBD2 (5 bases each). The CDR3 consists of 15 residues. Germline-derived CDR1 and CDR2 are SGHAT and FQDESV (reference sequence). The V end was cut by 3 bases, the J end by 5 bases, with 14 bases between.

The chain recombines TRBV12-3 or TRBV12-4 with TRBJ2-3; 9 bases align to TRBD2. The CDR3 covers 17 residues. V dropped 7 bases and J dropped 4; count of bases not matched to a gene: 15. The CDR3 DNA follows: TGTGCCAGCACCCCTGGGGGCGGGAGGGCCTTGTCAGATACGCAGTATTTT. It yields the protein CASTPGGGRALSDTQYF.

The table lists this clonotype with many counts. This chain links TRBV12-3 or TRBV12-4 with TRBJ2-1, with TRBD1 matching 8 bases. The CDR3 has 13 residues. J gave up 5 bases and V 5 bases, and 2 bases lay outside the gene matches. Written as DNA, the CDR3 is TGTGCCAGCAGTCTACAGGGGGACAATGAGCAGTTCTTC. The encoded protein is CASSLQGDNEQFF.

Notes on this clonotype: Germline is not matched at one junction end, which may reflect a read error. V and J are TRBV6-1 and TRBJ2-4, with D perhaps matching TRBD1 or TRBD2 (5 bases each). The CDR3 totals 15 residues. Germline V gene data show CDR1 as MNHNS and CDR2 as SASEGT. DNA for the CDR3: TGTGCCAGCATTCGGGACGATCTAGCCAAAAACATTCAGTATTTC. This codes for CASIRDDLAKNIQYF.

A remark on this clonotype: Sequence at one end of the junction differs from germline and may be a read error. V and J are TRBV6-5 and TRBJ2-3, with unresolved D. The CDR3 is 16 amino acids. Germline-derived CDR1 and CDR2 are MNHEY and SVGAGI. The CDR3 loop reads CTSSYSETESTDTQYF. The CDR3 DNA reads TGTACCAGCAGTTACTCGGAAACAGAAAGCACAGATACGCAGTATTTT.

About this clonotype itself: A much larger clone lies a single base off, so this may be a read error. The CDR3: CASSERLTTGEQYF. The CDR3 DNA sequence: TGTGCCAGCAGTGAGCGGCTAACGACGGGAGAGCAGTACTTC. The chain is built from TRBV6-1 and TRBJ2-7; a weak D match, TRBD2 (5 bases). This CDR3 has 14 amino acids. Germline V gene sequence: CDR1 MNHNS, CDR2 SASEGT. V was pared by 3 bases and J by 7 bases, with 16 bases between.